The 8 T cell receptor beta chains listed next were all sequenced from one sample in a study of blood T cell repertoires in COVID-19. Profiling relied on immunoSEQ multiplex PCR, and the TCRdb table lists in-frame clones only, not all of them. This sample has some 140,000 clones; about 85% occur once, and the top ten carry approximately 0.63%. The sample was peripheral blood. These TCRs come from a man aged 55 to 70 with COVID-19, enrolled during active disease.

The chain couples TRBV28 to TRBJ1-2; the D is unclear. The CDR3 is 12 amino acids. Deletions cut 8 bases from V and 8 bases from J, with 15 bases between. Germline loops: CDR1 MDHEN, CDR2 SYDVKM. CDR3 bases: TGTGCCAGCGCTCAGCGCTCTCCAGGCTACACCTTC. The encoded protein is CASAQRSPGYTF.

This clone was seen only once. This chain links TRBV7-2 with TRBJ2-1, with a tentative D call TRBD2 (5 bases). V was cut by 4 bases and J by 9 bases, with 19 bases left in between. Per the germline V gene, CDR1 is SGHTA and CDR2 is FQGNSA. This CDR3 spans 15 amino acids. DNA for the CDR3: TGTGCCAGCAGCTCAGCGGTAAGAGCGGTCGGTGAGCAGTTCTTC. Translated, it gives CASSSAVRAVGEQFF.

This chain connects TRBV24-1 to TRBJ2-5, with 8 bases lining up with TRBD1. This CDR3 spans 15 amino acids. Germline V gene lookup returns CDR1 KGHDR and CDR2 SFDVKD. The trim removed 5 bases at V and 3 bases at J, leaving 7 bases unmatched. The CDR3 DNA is TGTGCCACCAGTGGGACAGGGTTTTTAGAAGAGACCCAGTACTTC. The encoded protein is CATSGTGFLEETQYF.

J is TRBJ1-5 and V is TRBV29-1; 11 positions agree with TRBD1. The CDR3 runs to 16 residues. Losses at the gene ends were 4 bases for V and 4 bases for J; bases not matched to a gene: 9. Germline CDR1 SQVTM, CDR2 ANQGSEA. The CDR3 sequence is CSVVSGTGGPNQPQHF. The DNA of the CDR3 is TGCAGCGTTGTGTCTGGGACAGGGGGTCCGAATCAGCCCCAGCATTTT. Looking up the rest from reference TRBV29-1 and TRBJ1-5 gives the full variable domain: SAVISQKPSRDICQRGTSLTIQCQVDSQVTMMFWYRQQPGQSLTLIATANQGSEATYESGFVIDKFPISRPNLTFSTLTVSNMSPEDSSIYLCSVVSGTGGPNQPQHFGDGTRLSIL.

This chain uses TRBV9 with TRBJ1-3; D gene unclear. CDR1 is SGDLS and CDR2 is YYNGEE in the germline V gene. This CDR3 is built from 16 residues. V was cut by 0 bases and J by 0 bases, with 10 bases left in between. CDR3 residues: CASSVAQISSGNTIYF. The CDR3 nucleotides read TGTGCCAGCAGCGTAGCCCAGATAAGCTCTGGAAACACCATATATTTT.

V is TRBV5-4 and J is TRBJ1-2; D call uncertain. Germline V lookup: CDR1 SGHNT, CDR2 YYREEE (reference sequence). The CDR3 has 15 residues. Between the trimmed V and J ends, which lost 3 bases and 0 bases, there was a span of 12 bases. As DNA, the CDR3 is TGTGCCAGCAGCTGGCCGCGGGGTTCTAACTATGGCTACACCTTC. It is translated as CASSWPRGSNYGYTF.

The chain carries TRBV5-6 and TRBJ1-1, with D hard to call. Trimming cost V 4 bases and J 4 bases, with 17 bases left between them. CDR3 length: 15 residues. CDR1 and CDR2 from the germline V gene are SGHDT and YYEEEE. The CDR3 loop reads CASSTVGGRSTEAFF. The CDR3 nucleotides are TGTGCCAGCAGCACTGTTGGAGGGCGAAGCACTGAAGCTTTCTTT.

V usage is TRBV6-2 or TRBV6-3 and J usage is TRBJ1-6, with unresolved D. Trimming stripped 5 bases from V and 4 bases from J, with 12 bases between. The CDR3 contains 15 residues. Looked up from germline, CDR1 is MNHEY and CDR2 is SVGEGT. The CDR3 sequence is CASSLERGYNSPLHF. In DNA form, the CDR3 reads TGTGCCAGCAGTCTCGAAAGAGGGTATAATTCACCCCTCCACTTT.